Presented here are 17 T cell receptor beta chains from one specimen sequenced in a study of Tregs in tolerant kidney transplant recipients. Sequencing was performed with immunoSEQ multiplex PCR; in TCRdb, only in-frame clones are kept and a portion is missing. The sample has about 81,000 clones, more than 85% seen once. Mixed chimerism was transient after nonmyeloablative marrow transplants from related graft donors. The sample in question was CD4+ T cells from blood (PBMCs), obtained 24 months after the transplant. The source is a human patient who received a combined kidney and bone marrow transplant. Some T cells may have originated in the graft donor.

The V call is TRBV6-6, the J call TRBJ2-5; tentatively, D is TRBD2 (5 bases). This CDR3 region has 15 residues. Looked up from germline, CDR1 is MNHNY and CDR2 is SVGAGI (reference sequence). V gave up 2 bases and J gave up 2 bases, with 12 bases separating them. DNA for the CDR3: TGTGCCAGCAGTTACGCACCCCCGGGGCAAGAGACCCAGTACTTC. It yields the protein CASSYAPPGQETQYF.

The chain uses TRBV9 and TRBJ2-5; TRBD2 agrees at 12 bases. Trimming at V came to 4 bases and at J to 3 bases, leaving 4 bases not matched to a gene. The germline gives CDR1 SGDLS, CDR2 YYNGEE. The CDR3 spans 15 residues. The CDR3 bases are TGTGCCAGCAGCTCACGGACTAGCGGGAAAGAGACCCAGTACTTC. This translates into CASSSRTSGKETQYF.

The chain links TRBV7-9 to TRBJ1-2; D perhaps matches TRBD1 (6 bases). The CDR3 covers 16 residues. Germline V gene lookup returns CDR1 SEHNR and CDR2 FQNEAQ (reference sequence). Trimming took 3 bases from V and 0 from J, leaving 14 bases between them. The CDR3 protein is CASSFRDTLTNYGYTF. CDR3 coding DNA: TGTGCCAGCAGCTTCCGGGACACGCTTACTAACTATGGCTACACCTTC.

The chain couples TRBV10-3 to TRBJ2-1; D is ambiguous. Germline loops: CDR1 ENHRY, CDR2 SYGVKD. Trimming stripped 3 bases from V and 4 bases from J, with 10 bases between. CDR3 length: 14 residues. The CDR3 nucleotides read TGTGCCATCAGTGACAGAACCTCGTACAATGAGCAGTTCTTC. As protein: CAISDRTSYNEQFF.

The gene calls are TRBV28 and TRBJ1-4, with D unclear. Germline CDR1 MDHEN, CDR2 SYDVKM. The V and J ends lost 4 bases and 2 bases respectively, with 8 bases between them. The CDR3 runs 14 residues. CDR3 residues: CASSSAGTNEKLFF. As DNA, the CDR3 is TGTGCCAGCAGTTCCGCGGGCACTAATGAAAAACTGTTTTTT.

This chain joins TRBV6-5 and TRBJ1-1; D is undetermined. Per germline, CDR1 MNHEY and CDR2 SVGAGI. The CDR3 length is 11 residues. The germline V and J ends were trimmed by 2 bases and 5 bases, with 3 bases remaining between them. In DNA form, the CDR3 reads TGTGCCAGCAGTTACGAGACTGAAGCTTTCTTT. Protein: CASSYETEAFF.

This rearrangement joins TRBV5-4 to TRBJ2-3, with D unresolved. This CDR3 spans 12 amino acids. The V gene lost 0 bases and the J gene lost 4 bases, with 3 bases spanning the gap. Germline V gives CDR1 SGHNT, CDR2 YYREEE (reference sequence). The CDR3 loop reads CASSLASDTQYF. CDR3 DNA: TGTGCCAGCAGCTTGGCGTCAGATACGCAGTATTTT.

J is TRBJ2-1 and V is TRBV7-9; 9 bases map to TRBD1. J gave up 8 bases and V 2 bases, and 7 bases lay outside the gene matches. The CDR3 loop spans 15 amino acids. Germline V CDR1 and CDR2: SEHNR, FQNEAQ (reference sequence). The CDR3 bases are TGTGCCAGCAGCTTAAAGGGGACAGGGAGCGATGAGCAGTTCTTC. Its translation: CASSLKGTGSDEQFF. Complete variable domain (other parts from reference TRBV7-9 and TRBJ2-1): DTGVSQNPRHKITKRGQNVTFRCDPISEHNRLYWYRQTLGQGPEFLTYFQNEAQLEKSRLLSDRFSAERPKGSFSTLEIQRTEQGDSAMYLCASSLKGTGSDEQFFGPGTRLTVL.

The chain carries TRBV19 and TRBJ1-2; D is ambiguous. Trimming shortened V by 1 base and J by 3 bases, and 18 bases separated the two germline ends. The germline gives CDR1 LNHDA, CDR2 SQIVND (reference sequence). The CDR3 has 17 residues. DNA of the CDR3: TGTGCCAGTAGTATAGTTCGGAAAGACCTGACTTACTATGGCTACACCTTC. Encoded protein: CASSIVRKDLTYYGYTF.

The V call is TRBV27, the J call TRBJ2-1; maybe TRBD2 (5 bases). The CDR3 spans 15 residues. The germline V gene has CDR1 MNHEY and CDR2 SMNVEV (reference sequence). V dropped 1 base and J dropped 4 bases, with 11 bases sitting between them. The CDR3 here is CASSLYPRLYNEQFF. The CDR3 DNA follows: TGTGCCAGCAGTTTATACCCACGACTATACAATGAGCAGTTCTTC.

This chain connects TRBV5-4 to TRBJ2-3; D remains ambiguous. The CDR3 spans 15 residues. Germline V gene data show CDR1 as SGHNT and CDR2 as YYREEE (reference sequence). Trimming cost V 4 bases and J 3 bases, with 15 bases left between them. Written as DNA, the CDR3 is TGTGCCAGCAGCCCGGTCGCCTATCCTACAGATACGCAGTATTTT. Amino acid sequence: CASSPVAYPTDTQYF.

The J gene is TRBJ2-3, the V gene TRBV5-4, with 8 positions matching TRBD1. With 4 bases clipped from V and 2 bases from J, the junction kept 6 bases outside the gene matches. CDR3 length: 15 residues. Germline lookup yields CDR1 SGHNT and CDR2 YYREEE (reference sequence). In DNA form, the CDR3 reads TGTGCCAGCAGCCCCGGGACAGGAAACACAGATACGCAGTATTTT. Protein: CASSPGTGNTDTQYF.

The chain employs TRBV7-3 and TRBJ1-1; D is possibly TRBD1 (5 bases). The CDR3 sequence is 14 residues long. Germline V gene sequence: CDR1 SGHTA, CDR2 FQGTGA. V was shortened by 5 bases and J by 1 base, with 11 bases between the two germline ends. CDR3 bases: TGTGCCAGCAGCCAGCGGGGCCCGAACACTGAAGCTTTCTTT. Encoded protein: CASSQRGPNTEAFF. Supplemented by reference TRBV7-3 and TRBJ1-1, the full variable domain reads GAGVSQTPSNKVTEKGKYVELRCDPISGHTALYWYRQSLGQGPEFLIYFQGTGAADDSGLPNDRFFAVRPEGSVSTLKIQRTERGDSAVYLCASSQRGPNTEAFFGQGTRLTVV.

This CDR3 is CASSEGSHSNQPQHF. The CDR3 DNA is TGTGCCAGCAGTGAGGGCAGTCATAGCAATCAGCCCCAGCATTTT. V gene TRBV25-1 combines with J gene TRBJ1-5; D remains ambiguous. This CDR3 has 15 residues. V was clipped by 3 bases and J by 0 bases, with 9 bases between them. CDR1 is MGHDK, CDR2 SYGVNS, per germline. Full variable domain (remainder filled in from reference TRBV25-1 and TRBJ1-5): EADIYQTPRYLVIGTGKKITLECSQTMGHDKMYWYQQDPGMELHLIHYSYGVNSTEKGDLSSESTVSRIRTEHFPLTLESARPSHTSQYLCASSEGSHSNQPQHFGDGTRLSIL.

The chain is built from TRBV7-5 and TRBJ2-5; the table's TRBD1 call for D was not verified on the DNA. TRBV7-5 is a known pseudogene. This CDR3 is built from 19 residues. The CDR3 DNA reads TGTGTCAGAAGCTTTTCCCGACCCGACAGGGTAGAACGCCTAGAGACCCAGTACTTC. Its translation: CVRSFSRPDRVERLETQYF.

V usage is TRBV13 and J usage is TRBJ2-5, with 9 nucleotides matching TRBD2. From germline, CDR1 is PRHDT and CDR2 FYEKMQ (reference sequence). The CDR3 length is 17 residues. J lost 6 bases, V lost 4 bases, and 15 bases had no gene match. CDR3 in DNA: TGTGCCAGCAGCTCAACCCCTTTAGCGGGAGCAGAAAAGACCCAGTACTTC. Translating it yields CASSSTPLAGAEKTQYF.

The count of this clone is one. The chain has TRBV9 and TRBJ2-3, with D perhaps matching TRBD2 (5 bases). V gave up 0 bases and J gave up 5 bases, with 7 bases separating them. The length of the CDR3 is 13 residues. Germline V gene sequence: CDR1 SGDLS, CDR2 YYNGEE. The CDR3 loop reads CASSVGGLDTQYF. The CDR3 nucleotides read TGTGCCAGCAGCGTAGGCGGGTTAGATACGCAGTATTTT.